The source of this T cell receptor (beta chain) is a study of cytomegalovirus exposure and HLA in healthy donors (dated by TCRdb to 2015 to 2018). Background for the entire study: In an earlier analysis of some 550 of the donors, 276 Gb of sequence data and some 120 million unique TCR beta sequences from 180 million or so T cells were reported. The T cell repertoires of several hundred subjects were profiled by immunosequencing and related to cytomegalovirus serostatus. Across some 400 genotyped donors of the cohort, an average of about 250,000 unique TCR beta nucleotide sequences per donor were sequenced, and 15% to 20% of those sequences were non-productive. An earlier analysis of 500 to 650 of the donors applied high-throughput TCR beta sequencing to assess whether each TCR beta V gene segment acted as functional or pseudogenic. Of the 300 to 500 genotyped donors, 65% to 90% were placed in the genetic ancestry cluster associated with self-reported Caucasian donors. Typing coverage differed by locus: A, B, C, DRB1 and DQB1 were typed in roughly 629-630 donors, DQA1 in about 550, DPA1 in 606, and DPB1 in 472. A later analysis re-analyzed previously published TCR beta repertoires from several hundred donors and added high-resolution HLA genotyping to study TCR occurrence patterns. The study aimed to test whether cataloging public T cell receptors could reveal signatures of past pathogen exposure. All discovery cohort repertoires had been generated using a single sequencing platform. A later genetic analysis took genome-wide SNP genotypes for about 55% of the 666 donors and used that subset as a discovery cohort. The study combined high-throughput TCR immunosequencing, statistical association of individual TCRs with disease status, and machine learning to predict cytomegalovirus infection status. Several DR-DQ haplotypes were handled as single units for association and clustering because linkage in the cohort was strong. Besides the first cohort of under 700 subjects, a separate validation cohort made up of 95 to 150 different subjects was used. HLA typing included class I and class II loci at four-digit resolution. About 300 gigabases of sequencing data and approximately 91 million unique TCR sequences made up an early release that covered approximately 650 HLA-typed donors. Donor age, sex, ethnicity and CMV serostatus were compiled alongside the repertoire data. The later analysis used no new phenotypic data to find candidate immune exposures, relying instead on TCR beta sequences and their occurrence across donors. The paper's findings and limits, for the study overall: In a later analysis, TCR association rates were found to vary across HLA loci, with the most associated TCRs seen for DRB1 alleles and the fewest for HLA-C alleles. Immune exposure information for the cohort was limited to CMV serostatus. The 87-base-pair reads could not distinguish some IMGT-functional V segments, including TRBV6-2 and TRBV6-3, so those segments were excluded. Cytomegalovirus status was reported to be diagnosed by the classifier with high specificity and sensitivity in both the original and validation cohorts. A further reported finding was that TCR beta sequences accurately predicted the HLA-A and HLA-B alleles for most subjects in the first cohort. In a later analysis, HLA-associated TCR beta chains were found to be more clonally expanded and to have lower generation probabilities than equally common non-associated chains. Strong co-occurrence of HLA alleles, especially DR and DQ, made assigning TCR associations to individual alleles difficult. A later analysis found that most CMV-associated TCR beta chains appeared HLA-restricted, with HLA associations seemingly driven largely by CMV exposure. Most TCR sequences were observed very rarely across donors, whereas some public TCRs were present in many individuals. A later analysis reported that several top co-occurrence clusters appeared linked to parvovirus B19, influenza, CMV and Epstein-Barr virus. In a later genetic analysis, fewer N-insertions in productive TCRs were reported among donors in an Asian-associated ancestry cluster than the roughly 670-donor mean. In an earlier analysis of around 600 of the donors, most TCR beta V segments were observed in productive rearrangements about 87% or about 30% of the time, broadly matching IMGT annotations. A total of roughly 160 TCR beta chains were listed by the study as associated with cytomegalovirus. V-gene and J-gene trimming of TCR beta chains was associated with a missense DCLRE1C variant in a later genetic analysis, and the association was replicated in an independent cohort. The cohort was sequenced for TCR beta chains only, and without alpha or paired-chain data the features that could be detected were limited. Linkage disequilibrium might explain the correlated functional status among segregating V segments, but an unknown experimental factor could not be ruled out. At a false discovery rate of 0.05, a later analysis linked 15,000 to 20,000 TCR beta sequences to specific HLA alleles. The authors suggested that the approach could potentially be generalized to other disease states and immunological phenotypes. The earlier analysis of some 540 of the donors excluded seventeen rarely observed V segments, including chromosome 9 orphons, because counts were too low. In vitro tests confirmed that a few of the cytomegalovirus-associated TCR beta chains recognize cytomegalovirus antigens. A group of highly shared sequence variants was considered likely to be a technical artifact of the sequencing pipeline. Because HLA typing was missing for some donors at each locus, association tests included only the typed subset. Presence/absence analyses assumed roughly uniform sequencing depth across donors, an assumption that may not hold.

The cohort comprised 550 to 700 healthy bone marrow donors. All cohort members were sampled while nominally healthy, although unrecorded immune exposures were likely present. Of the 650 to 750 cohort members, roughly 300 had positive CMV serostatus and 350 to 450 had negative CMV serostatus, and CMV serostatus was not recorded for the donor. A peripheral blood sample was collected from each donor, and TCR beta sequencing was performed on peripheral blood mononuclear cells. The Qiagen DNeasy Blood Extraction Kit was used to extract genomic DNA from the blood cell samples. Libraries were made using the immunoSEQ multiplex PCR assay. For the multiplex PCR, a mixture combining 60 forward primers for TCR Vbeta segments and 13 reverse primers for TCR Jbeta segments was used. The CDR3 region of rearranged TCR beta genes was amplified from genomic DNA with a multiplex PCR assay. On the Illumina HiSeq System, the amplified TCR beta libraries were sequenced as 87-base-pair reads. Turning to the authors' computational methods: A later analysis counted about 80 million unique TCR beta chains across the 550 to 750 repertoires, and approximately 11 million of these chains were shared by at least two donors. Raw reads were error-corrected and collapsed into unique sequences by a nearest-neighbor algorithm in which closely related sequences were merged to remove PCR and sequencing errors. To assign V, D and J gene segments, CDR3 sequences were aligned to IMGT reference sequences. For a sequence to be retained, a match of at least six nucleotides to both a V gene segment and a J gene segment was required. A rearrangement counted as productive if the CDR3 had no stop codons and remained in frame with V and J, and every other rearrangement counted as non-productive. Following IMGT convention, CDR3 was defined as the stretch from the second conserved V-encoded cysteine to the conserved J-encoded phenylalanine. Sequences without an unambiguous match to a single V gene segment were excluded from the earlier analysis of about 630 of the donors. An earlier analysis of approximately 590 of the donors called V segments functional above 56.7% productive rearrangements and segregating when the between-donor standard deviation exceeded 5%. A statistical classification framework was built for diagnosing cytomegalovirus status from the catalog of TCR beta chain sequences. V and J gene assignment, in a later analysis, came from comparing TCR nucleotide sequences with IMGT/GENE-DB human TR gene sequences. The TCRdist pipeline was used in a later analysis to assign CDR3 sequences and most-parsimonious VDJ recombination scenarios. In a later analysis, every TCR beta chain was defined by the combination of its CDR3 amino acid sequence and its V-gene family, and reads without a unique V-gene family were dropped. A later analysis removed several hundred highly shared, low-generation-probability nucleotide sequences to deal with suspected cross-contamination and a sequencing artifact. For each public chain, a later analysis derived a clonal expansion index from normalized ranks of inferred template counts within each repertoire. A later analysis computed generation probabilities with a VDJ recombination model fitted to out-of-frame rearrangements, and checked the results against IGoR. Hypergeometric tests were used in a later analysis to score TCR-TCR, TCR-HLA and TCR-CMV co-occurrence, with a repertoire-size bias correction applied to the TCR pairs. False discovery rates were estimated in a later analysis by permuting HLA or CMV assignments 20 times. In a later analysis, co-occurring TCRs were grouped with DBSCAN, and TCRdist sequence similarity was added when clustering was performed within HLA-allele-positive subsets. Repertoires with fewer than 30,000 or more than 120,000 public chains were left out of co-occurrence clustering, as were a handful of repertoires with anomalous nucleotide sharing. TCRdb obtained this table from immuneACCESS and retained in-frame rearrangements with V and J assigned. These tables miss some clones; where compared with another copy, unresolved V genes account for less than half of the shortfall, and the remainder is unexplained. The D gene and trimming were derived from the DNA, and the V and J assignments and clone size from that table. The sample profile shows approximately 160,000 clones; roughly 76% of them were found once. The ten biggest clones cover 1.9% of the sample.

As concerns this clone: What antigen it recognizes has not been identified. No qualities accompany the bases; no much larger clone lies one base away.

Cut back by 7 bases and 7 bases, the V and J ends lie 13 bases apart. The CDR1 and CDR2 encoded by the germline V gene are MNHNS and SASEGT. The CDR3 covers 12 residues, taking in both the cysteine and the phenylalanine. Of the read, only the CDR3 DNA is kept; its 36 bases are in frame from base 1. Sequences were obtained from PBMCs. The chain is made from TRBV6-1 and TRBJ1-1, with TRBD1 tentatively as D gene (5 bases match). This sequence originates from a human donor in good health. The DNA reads TGTGCCAGCAATCGGTCCGGGGGTGAAGCTTTCTTT. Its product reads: CASNRSGGEAFF.